This TCR beta chain was recovered during a study of blood T cells in healthy people across ages. There are 15 residues in the CDR3. The trim removed 5 bases at V and 1 base at J, leaving 4 bases unmatched. Looked up from germline, CDR1 is SGHTA and CDR2 is FQGNSA. It was with a sample-barcoded 5' primer and a J-beta primer mix that a second PCR of about 6 to 11 cycles was run. TCRdb analysed the 5' RACE reads with MiXCR anew, one entry per CDR3 protein. The table records some 880,000 distinct CDR3 sequences, 36% of them present only once. This clonotype was recorded many times. The chain joins TRBV7-2 to TRBJ2-7, with 11 positions matching TRBD1. This receptor was obtained from a young man in good health. Sequenced material: blood. CDR3 sequence (DNA): TGTGCCAGCAGCCAAGGGACAGGGGGATCCTACGAGCAGTACTTC. Residues: CASSQGTGGSYEQYF.